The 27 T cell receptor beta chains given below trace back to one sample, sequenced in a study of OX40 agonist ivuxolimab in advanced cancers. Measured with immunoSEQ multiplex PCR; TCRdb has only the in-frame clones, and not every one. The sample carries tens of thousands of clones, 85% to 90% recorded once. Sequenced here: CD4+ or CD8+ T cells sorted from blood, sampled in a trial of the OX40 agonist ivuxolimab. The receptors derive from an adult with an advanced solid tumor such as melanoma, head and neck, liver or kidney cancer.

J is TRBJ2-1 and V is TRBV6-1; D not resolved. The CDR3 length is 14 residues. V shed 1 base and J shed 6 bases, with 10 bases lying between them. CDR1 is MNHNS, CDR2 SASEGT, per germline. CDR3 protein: CASSEGSTGNEQFF. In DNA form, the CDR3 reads TGTGCCAGCAGTGAAGGGAGCACGGGCAATGAGCAGTTCTTC.

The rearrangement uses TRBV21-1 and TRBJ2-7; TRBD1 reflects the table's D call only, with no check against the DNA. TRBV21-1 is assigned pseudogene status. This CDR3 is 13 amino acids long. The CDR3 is CASRRTGFYEQYF. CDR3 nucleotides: TGTGCCAGCAGAAGGACAGGGTTTTACGAGCAGTACTTC.

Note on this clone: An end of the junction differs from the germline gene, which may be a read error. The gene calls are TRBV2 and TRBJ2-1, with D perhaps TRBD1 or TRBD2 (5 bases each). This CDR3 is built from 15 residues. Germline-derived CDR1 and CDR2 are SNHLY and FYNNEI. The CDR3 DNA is TGTGCCAGCAATGAAGGGACCTGGGCCGAGGTTGAGCAGTTCTTC. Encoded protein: CASNEGTWAEVEQFF.

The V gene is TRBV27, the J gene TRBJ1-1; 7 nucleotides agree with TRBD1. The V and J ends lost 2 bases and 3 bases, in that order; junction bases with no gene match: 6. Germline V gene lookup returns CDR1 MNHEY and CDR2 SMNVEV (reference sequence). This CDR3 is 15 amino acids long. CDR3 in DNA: TGTGCCAGCAGTTTACTGGCAGGGGGGGACACTGAAGCTTTCTTT. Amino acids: CASSLLAGGDTEAFF.

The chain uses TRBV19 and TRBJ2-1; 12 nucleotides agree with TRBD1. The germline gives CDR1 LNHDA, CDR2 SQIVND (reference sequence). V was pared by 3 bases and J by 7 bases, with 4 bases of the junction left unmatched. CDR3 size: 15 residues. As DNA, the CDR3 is TGTGCCAGTAGTATCGGGACAGGGGGCTGGAATGAGCAGTTCTTC. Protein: CASSIGTGGWNEQFF.

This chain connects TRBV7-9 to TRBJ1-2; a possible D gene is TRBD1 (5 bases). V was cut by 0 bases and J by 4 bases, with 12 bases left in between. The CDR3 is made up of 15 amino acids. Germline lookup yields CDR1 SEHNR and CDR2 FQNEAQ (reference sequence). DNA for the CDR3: TGTGCCAGCAGCTTAGCAGCCGGGACCGTCTATGGCTACACCTTC. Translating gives CASSLAAGTVYGYTF.

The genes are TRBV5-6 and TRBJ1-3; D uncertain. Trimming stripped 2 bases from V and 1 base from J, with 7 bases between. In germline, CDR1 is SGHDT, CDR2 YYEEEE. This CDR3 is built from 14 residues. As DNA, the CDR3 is TGTGCCAGCAGCTTTTCAATGTCTGGAAACACCATATATTTT. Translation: CASSFSMSGNTIYF.

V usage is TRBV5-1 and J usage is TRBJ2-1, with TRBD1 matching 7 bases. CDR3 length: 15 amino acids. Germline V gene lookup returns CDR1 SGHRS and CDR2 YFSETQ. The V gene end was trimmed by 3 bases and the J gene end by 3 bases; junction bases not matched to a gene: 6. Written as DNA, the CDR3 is TGCGCCAGCAGCTCCTCCGGGACAGTCTACAATGAGCAGTTCTTC. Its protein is CASSSSGTVYNEQFF.

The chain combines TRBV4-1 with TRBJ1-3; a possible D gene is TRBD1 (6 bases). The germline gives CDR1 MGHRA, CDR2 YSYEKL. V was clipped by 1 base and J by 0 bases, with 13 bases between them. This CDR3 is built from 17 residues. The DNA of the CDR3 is TGCGCCAGCAGCCAAGGTTGGGGGGACACCTCTGGAAACACCATATATTTT. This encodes CASSQGWGDTSGNTIYF.

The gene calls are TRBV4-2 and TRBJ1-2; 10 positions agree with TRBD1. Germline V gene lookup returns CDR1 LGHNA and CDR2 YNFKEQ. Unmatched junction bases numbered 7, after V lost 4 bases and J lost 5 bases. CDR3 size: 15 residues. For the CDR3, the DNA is TGTGCCAGCAGCCCCGGACAGGGGGGAGGGTATGGCTACACCTTC. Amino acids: CASSPGQGGGYGYTF.

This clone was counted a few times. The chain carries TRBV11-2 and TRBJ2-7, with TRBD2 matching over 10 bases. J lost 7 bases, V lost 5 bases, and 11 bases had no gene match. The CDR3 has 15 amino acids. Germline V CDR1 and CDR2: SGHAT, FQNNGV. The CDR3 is CASSPFDSGRLEQYF. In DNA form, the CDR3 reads TGTGCCAGCAGCCCATTCGATAGCGGGAGGTTGGAGCAGTACTTC.

CDR3 residues: CAITGGQNNEQFF. The CDR3 nucleotides are TGTGCCATCACCGGGGGACAGAACAATGAGCAGTTCTTC. The genes are TRBV10-3 and TRBJ2-1, with D perhaps matching TRBD1 (7 bases). V lost 7 bases and J lost 5, with 12 bases in between. Per the germline V gene, CDR1 is ENHRY and CDR2 is SYGVKD. The CDR3 is 13 residues long.

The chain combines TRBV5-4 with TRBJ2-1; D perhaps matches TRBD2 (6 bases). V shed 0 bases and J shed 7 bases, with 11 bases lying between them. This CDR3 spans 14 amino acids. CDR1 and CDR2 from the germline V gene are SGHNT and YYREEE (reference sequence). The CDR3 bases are TGTGCCAGCAGCTTGGAGCGGGTGGGTAATGAGCAGTTCTTC. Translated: CASSLERVGNEQFF.

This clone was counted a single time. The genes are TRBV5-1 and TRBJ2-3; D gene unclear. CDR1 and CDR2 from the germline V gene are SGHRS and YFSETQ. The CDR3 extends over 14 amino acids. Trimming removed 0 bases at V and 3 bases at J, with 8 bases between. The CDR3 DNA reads TGCGCCAGCAGCTTGGACGGGCAGACAGATACGCAGTATTTT. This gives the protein CASSLDGQTDTQYF.

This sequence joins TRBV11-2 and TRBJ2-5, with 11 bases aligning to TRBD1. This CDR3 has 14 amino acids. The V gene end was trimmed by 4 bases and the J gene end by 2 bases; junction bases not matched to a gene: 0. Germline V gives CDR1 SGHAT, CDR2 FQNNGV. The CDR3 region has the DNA TGTGCCAGCAGCTGGGACAGGGGGCAAGAGACCCAGTACTTC. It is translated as CASSWDRGQETQYF.

DNA for the CDR3: TGTGCCAGCAGCCAAGACGCGGGAGTATGGGAGACCCAGTACTTC. Amino acids: CASSQDAGVWETQYF. The rearrangement uses TRBV14 and TRBJ2-5; TRBD2 aligns across 7 bases. Germline V lookup: CDR1 SGHDN, CDR2 FVKESK. This CDR3 is built from 15 residues. After removal of 0 bases from V and 5 bases from J, the junction contained 6 bases not matched to a gene.

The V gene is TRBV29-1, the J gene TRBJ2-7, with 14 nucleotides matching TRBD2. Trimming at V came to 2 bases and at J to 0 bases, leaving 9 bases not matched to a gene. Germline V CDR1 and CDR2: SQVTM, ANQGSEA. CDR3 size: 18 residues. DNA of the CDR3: TGCAGCGTTGAATTGGGGACTAGCGGGAGAGGGGTCTCCTACGAGCAGTACTTC. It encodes CSVELGTSGRGVSYEQYF.

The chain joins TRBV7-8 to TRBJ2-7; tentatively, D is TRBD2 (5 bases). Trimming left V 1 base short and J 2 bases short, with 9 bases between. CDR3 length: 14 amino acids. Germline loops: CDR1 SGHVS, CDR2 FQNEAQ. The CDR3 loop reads CASSLDRGTYEQYF. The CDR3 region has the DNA TGTGCCAGCAGCTTAGATCGAGGGACCTACGAGCAGTACTTC.

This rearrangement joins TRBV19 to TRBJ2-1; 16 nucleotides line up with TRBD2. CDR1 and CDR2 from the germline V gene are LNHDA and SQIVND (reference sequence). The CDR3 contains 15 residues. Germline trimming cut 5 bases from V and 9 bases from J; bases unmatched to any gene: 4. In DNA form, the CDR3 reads TGTGCCAGTAGTGCCGGGACTAGCGGGAGGGGTGAGCAGTTCTTC. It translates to CASSAGTSGRGEQFF.

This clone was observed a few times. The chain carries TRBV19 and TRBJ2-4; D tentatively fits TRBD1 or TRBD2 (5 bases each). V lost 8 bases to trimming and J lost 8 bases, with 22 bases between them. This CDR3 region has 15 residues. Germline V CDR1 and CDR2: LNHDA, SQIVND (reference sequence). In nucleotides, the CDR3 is TGTGCCAGTGCCAGGACAAAGGGGACGACGGACATTCAGTACTTC. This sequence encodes CASARTKGTTDIQYF.

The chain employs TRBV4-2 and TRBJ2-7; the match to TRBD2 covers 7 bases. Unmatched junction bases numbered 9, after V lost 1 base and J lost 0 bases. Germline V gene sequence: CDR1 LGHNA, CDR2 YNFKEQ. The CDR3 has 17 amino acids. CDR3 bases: TGTGCCAGCAGCCAAGGACTAACTAGCGCAAACTCCTACGAGCAGTACTTC. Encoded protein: CASSQGLTSANSYEQYF.

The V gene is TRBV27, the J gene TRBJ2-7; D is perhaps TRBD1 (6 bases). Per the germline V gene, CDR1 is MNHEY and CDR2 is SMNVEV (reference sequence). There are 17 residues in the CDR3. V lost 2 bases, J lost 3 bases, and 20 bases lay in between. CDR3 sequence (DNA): TGTGCCAGCAGTTTAAGGCAGGCTGGGGGCATACTCTACGAGCAGTACTTC. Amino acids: CASSLRQAGGILYEQYF.

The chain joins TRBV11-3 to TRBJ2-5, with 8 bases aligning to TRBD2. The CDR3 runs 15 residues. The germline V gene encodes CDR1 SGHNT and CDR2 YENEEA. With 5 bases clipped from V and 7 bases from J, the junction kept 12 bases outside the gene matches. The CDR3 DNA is TGTGCCAGCAGCACACCCGGGACTAGAATTTCGACCCAGTACTTC. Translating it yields CASSTPGTRISTQYF.

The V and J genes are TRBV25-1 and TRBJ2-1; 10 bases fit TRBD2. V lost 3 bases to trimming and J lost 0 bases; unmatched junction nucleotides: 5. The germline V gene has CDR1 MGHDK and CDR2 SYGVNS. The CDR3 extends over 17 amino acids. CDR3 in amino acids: CASSDASGRGSYNEQFF. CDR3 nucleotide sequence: TGTGCCAGCAGTGACGCGAGCGGGAGGGGCTCCTACAATGAGCAGTTCTTC.

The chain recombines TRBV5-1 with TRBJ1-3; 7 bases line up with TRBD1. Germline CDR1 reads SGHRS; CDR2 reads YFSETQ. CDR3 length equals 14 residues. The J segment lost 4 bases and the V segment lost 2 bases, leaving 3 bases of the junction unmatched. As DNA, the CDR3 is TGCGCCAGCAGCTTAACAGGGGAAGGAAACACCATATATTTT. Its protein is CASSLTGEGNTIYF. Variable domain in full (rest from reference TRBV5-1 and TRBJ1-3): KAGVTQTPRYLIKTRGQQVTLSCSPISGHRSVSWYQQTPGQGLQFLFEYFSETQRNKGNFPGRFSGRQFSNSRSEMNVSTLELGDSALYLCASSLTGEGNTIYFGEGSWLTVV.

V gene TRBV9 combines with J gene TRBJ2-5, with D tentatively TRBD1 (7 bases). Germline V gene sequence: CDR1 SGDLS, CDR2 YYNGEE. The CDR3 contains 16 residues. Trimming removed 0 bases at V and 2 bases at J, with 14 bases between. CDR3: CASSVGVAGGQETQYF. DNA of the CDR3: TGTGCCAGCAGCGTAGGAGTGGCAGGGGGGCAAGAGACCCAGTACTTC.

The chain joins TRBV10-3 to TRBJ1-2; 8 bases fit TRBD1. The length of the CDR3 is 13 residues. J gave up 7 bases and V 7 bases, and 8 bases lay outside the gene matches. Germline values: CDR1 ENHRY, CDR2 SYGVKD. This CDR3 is CAIKGQGSSGYTF. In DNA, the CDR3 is TGTGCCATCAAAGGACAGGGATCAAGTGGCTACACCTTC.